This is a list of T cell receptor beta chains from one sample in a study of post-analysis software for immune sequencing data. TCRdb redid the calling of the PCR reads with MiXCR, one entry per CDR3 protein. Here the sample spans 450,000 to 650,000 distinct CDR3 sequences, roughly two fifths being singletons. What was sequenced was blood. All receptors derive from a girl aged 5 to 17 with multiple sclerosis. Both conserved end residues are part of each CDR3.

V gene	J gene	CDR3 protein
TRBV11-3	TRBJ2-7	CASSFAFTEPGEQYF
TRBV20-1	TRBJ2-7	CSARPPSGRYSYEQYF
TRBV7-6	TRBJ2-1	CASSLEAGGVEQFF
TRBV5-5	TRBJ2-3	CASRNASGGSTDTQYF
TRBV2	TRBJ2-2	CASREDPANTGELFF
TRBV7-9	TRBJ2-1	CASSRGKGTYNEQFF
TRBV29-1	TRBJ2-3	CSVASGGSTDTQYF
TRBV24-1	TRBJ2-5	CATSDPGLQETQYF
TRBV18	TRBJ2-6	CASSPGLRGANVLTF
TRBV2	TRBJ2-1	CASGSSGLTTANEQFF
TRBV10-3	TRBJ1-4	CAISESGGTTNEKLFF
TRBV15	TRBJ2-5	CATERGERDQETQYF
TRBV12-3/TRBV12-4	TRBJ1-6	CASTRTARVSPLHF
TRBV12-3/TRBV12-4	TRBJ2-1	CASRNRDFSYNEQFF
TRBV7-8	TRBJ2-5	CASSTPSSGETQYF
TRBV5-1	TRBJ2-7	CASSLRSSGAYEQYF
TRBV7-2	TRBJ2-3	CAVGGGHTDTQYF
TRBV20-1	TRBJ2-3	CSATWWGGGSIDTQYF
TRBV24-1	TRBJ1-2	CATSDETFYGGYTF
TRBV27	TRBJ1-2	CASSSGINYGYTF
TRBV5-1	TRBJ2-3	CASSLRGVFTDTQYF
TRBV10-3	TRBJ2-3	CAIRTGQGGSDTQYF
TRBV29-1	TRBJ1-2	CSVEGQGLYGYTF
TRBV4-2	TRBJ2-7	CASSQDPSSSYEQYF
TRBV6-5	TRBJ2-7	CASSYRDNYEQYF
TRBV7-6	TRBJ1-5	CASSDDQVGPQHF
TRBV4-2	TRBJ1-5	CASSRTTGSSNQPQHF
TRBV20-1	TRBJ2-7	CSAQQVGYEQYF
TRBV10-3	TRBJ1-2	CAIRGDRENYGYTF
TRBV24-1	TRBJ2-1	CATSGGYYNEQFF
TRBV20-1	TRBJ2-3	CSAGGLMRGSTDTQYF
TRBV5-1	TRBJ2-7	CASSLRPSGSYEQYF
TRBV5-1	TRBJ2-1	CASRQTGEVVGEQFF
TRBV5-1	TRBJ1-2	CASSTSGQANIEGYTF
TRBV5-1	TRBJ2-5	CASTSSGQGKETQYF
TRBV5-1	TRBJ2-7	CASSGRGDTGEQYF
TRBV20-1	TRBJ2-5	CSARDRITEETQYF
TRBV3-1	TRBJ2-1	CASSKWEGTYNEQFF
TRBV27	TRBJ2-3	CASRSALGADTQYF
TRBV27	-	CASSPGTAAYNEQYF
TRBV3-1	TRBJ2-1	CASSQATSSSYNEQFF
TRBV10-3	TRBJ2-3	CAIRATTSTDTQYF
TRBV3-1	TRBJ2-3	CASSQDPLTDTQYF
TRBV5-1	TRBJ2-7	CASSQGTGGGSYEQYF
TRBV5-1	TRBJ2-7	CASSPSGRVYEQYF
TRBV12-3/TRBV12-4	TRBJ2-7	CASSSGLAGGYEQYF
TRBV20-1	TRBJ2-1	CSASPTSFEQFF
TRBV20-1	TRBJ2-5	CSARRLAGGEETQYF
TRBV11-1	TRBJ2-7	CASSHSGTVYEQYF
TRBV12-3/TRBV12-4	-	CASRLRSGGLGTQYF
TRBV11-2	TRBJ2-4	CASSVQIRGVKNIQYF
TRBV7-9	TRBJ1-4	CASSLDGTTNEKLFF
TRBV6-5	TRBJ1-2	CASSLGLLYGYTF
TRBV29-1	TRBJ1-1	CSVLIGVDTEAFF